This T cell receptor (beta chain) derives from a study of blood T cells in healthy people across ages (dated by TCRdb to the mid-2010s). Describing the broader study: In model experiments, template switching captured about one uniquely barcoded TCR beta cDNA molecule for every two T cells. The study measured age-related changes in TCR beta repertoire diversity using deep sequencing normalized with unique cDNA molecular identifiers. The donors were split into four age groups: young (average 16 years), middle-aged (over 35), aged (62) and long-lived (over 75). Donors of different ages were randomly distributed across sequencing lanes to avoid experimental bias. Using the same blood draw, the study looked at two additional independent replicas of 1 million unique cDNA reads for two donors, one aged 18 to 30 and the other aged 80 or older. Paper-wide results and their limitations: Because profiling used bulk unsorted PBMCs, naive and antigen-experienced compartments could not be compared conclusively. The long-lived group showed more naive CD4+ T cells, fewer expanded clones and increased TCR diversity than the aged group, suggesting age selection. Because the CMV infection status of the donors was unknown, age-related changes in expanded clonotypes may potentially have been confounded. There was a strong correlation between observed TCR beta diversity and the percentage of naive T cells measured by flow cytometry. Estimates of total diversity based on one million sequenced T cells were regarded as lower bounds and as underestimates. Observed TCR beta diversity per million T cells fell roughly linearly with age, and a significant reduction was already apparent by age around 40.

The 35 to 40 donors, aged about 6 to 95 years, were systemically healthy Caucasian individuals from Russia. Each donor gave about 10 milliliters of peripheral blood, drawn into EDTA-treated Vacutainer tubes. Ficoll-Paque density-gradient centrifugation was used to isolate PBMCs, with at least 7 million obtained per sample. Total RNA was extracted from PBMCs with Trizol reagent, with at least 5.5 micrograms obtained per sample. The percentages of naive CD45RAhigh/CD27high T cells were determined by flow cytometry on a PBMC aliquot from every donor. Regarding this clonotype: Its antigen is still unknown. No much larger clonotype is one base removed from it; base qualities were not supplied.

The library relied on 5' RACE. Sequencing used an Illumina HiSeq 2500. A second PCR of 7 to 11 cycles was run with a J-beta primer mix and a sample-barcoded 5' primer. Each TCR beta cDNA molecule received a unique molecular identifier from a template-switch 5' adaptor carrying 12 random nucleotides. At least 2.5 million CDR3-containing paired-end reads were obtained from each sample. First-strand cDNA was synthesized from all RNA with the Mint cDNA synthesis kit, primed by a TRBC-specific oligonucleotide. After uracil-DNA glycosylase treatment, a first 18-cycle PCR used universal primers M1SS and BC2_uni_R on all cDNA. For the original study's pipeline: Each sample was normalized by randomly selecting 1 million high-quality reads, each carrying a distinct molecular identifier. Reads with shared molecular identifiers were discarded instead of being binned into consensus sequences. MiTCR, with a Q25 quality threshold and the strictest error-elimination algorithm, was used for CDR3 identification, clonotype clustering and error correction. A nonparametric unseen species model with Euler transformation was used to estimate a lower bound on total TCR beta diversity. Using fastp trimming at Q25 and MiXCR clonotype assembly, TCRdb reanalyzed the public sequencing data and kept in-frame beta chains. Rows are unified per CDR3 protein, each entry keeping the most common DNA and genes. TCRdb's processing, not the authors', yielded these V and J calls. In all, the sample holds about 900,000 distinct CDR3 sequences, and under 80% of those were seen once. About a quarter of the sample belongs to the ten largest clones.

According to the germline V gene, CDR1 reads SGHTA and CDR2 reads FQGNSA. V lost 5 bases and J lost 8 bases; the stretch between them is 15 bases long. The CDR3 runs 13 residues from the cysteine to the phenylalanine. Of all the DNA, just the CDR3 is kept, 39 bases in frame from base 1. This receptor chain uses TRBV7-2 and TRBJ1-2; the D gene is perhaps TRBD1, from 5 matching bases. This sequence originates from a man between 25 and 39 years old in good health. Sequencing used blood. The nucleotide sequence is TGTGCCAGCAGCCCCCGGGGGGTGGGGGGCTACACCTTC. It translates to CASSPRGVGGYTF.